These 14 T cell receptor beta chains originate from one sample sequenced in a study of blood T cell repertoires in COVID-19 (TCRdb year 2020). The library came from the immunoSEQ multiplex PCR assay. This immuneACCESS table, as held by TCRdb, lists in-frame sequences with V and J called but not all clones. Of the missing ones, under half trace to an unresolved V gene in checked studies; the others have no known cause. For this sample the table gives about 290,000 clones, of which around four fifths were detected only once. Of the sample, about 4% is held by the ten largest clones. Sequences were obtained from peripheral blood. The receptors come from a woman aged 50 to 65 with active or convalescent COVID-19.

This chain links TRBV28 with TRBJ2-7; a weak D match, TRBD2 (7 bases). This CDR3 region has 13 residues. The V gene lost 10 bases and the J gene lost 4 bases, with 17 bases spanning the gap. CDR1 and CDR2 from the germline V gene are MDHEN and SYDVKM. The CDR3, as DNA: TGTGCCAATGGGGGGGGCCAAATATACGAGCAGTACTTC. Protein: CANGGGQIYEQYF.

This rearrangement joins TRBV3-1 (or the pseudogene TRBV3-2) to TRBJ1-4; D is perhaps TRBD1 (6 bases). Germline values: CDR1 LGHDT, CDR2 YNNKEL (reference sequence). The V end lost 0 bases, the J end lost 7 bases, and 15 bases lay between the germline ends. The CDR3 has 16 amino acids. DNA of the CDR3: TGTGCCAGCAGCCAAGACCCCCTAGGGGGAGTTGAAAAACTGTTTTTT. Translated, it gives CASSQDPLGGVEKLFF.

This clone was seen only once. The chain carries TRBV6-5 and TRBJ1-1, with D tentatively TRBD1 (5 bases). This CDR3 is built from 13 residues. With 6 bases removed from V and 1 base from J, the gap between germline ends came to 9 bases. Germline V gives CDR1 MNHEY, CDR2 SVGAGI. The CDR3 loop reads CASSGGRNTEAFF. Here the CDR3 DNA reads TGTGCCAGCAGCGGGGGACGGAACACTGAAGCTTTCTTT.

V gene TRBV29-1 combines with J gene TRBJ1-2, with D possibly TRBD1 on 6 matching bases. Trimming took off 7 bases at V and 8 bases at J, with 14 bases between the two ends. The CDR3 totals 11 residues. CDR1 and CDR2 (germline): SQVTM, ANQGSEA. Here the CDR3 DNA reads TGCAGCGATTTACAGGGATCCGGCTACACCTTC. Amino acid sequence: CSDLQGSGYTF.

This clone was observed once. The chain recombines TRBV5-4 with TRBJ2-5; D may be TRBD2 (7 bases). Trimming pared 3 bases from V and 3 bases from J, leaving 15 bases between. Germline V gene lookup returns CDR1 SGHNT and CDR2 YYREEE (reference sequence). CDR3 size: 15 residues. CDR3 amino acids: CASSWGGGSEETQYF. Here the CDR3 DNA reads TGTGCCAGCAGCTGGGGGGGCGGGAGCGAAGAGACCCAGTACTTC.

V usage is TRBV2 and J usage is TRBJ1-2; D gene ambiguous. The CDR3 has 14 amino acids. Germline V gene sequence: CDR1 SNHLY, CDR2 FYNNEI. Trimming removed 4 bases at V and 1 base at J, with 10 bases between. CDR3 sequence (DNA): TGTGCCAGCAGTGTTGCACAGATTAACTATGGCTACACCTTC. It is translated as CASSVAQINYGYTF. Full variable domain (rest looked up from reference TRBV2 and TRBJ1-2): EPEVTQTPSHQVTQMGQEVILRCVPISNHLYFYWYRQILGQKVEFLVSFYNNEISEKSEIFDDQFSVERPDGSNFTLKIRSTKLEDSAMYFCASSVAQINYGYTFGSGTRLTVV.

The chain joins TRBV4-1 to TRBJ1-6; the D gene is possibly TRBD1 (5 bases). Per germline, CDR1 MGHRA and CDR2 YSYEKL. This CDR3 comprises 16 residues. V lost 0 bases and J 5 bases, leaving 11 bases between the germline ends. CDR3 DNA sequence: TGCGCCAGCAGCCAAGATAAGACAGATGATAATTCACCCCTCCACTTT. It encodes CASSQDKTDDNSPLHF.

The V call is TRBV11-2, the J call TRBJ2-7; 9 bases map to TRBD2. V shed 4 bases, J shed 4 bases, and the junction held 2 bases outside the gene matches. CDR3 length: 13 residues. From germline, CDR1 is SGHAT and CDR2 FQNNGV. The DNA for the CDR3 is TGTGCCAGCAGCTCTAGCGGGATGTACGAGCAGTACTTC. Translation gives CASSSSGMYEQYF. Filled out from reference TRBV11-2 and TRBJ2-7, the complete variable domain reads EAGVAQSPRYKIIEKRQSVAFWCNPISGHATLYWYQQILGQGPKLLIQFQNNGVVDDSQLPKDRFSAERLKGVDSTLKIQPAKLEDSAVYLCASSSSGMYEQYFGPGTRLTVT.

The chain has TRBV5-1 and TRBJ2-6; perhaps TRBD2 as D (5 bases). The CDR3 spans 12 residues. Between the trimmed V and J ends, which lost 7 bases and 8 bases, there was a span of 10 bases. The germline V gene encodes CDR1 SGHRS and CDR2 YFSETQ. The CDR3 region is CASRDYPNVLTF. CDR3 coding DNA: TGCGCCAGCCGGGATTACCCCAACGTCCTGACTTTC.

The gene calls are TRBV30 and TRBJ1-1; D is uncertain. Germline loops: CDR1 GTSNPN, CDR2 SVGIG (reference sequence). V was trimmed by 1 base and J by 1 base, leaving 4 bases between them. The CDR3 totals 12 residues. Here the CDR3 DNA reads TGTGCCTGGAGTGCATCGAACACTGAAGCTTTCTTT. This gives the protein CAWSASNTEAFF.

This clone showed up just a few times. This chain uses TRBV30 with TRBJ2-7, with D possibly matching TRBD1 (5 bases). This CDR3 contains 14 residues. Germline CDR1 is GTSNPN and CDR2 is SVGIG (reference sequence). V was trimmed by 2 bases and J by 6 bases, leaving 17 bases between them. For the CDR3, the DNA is TGTGCCTGGAGTTGGGGCAGGGCTCTATCCGAGCAGTACTTC. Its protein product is CAWSWGRALSEQYF.

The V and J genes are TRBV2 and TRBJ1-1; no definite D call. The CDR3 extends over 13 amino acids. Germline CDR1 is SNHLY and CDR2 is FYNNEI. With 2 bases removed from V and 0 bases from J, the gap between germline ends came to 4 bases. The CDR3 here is CASSEIMNTEAFF. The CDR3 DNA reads TGTGCCAGCAGTGAAATAATGAACACTGAAGCTTTCTTT.

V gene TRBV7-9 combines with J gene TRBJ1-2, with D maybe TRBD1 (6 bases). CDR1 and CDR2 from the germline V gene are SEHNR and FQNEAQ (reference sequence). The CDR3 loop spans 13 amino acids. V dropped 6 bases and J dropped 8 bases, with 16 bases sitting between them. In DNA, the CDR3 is TGTGCCAGCAGGACAGGCGACTGGGGGGGCTACACCTTC. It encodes CASRTGDWGGYTF.

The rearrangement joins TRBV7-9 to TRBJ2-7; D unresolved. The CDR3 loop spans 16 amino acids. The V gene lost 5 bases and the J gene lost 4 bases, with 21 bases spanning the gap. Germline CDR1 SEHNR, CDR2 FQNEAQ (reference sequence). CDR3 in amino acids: CASSLKGLVDSYEQYF. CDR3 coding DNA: TGTGCCAGCAGCCTAAAAGGCCTAGTTGATTCTTACGAGCAGTACTTC.